These 26 T cell receptor beta chains share one sample of origin, sequenced in a study of molecular identifiers for immune sequencing clone quantification. TCRdb re-analysed the PCR reads in MiXCR, keeping a single row per CDR3 protein. The profile shows 40,000 to 45,000 distinct CDR3 sequences, about a fifth of them singletons. Specimen: naive CD8+ T cells from blood, with Jurkat cell RNA spiked in. Documented subset: FACS-sorted CD8+CD4-CCR7+CD45RA+ naive T cells. Every receptor here comes from a human donor in good health. Some libraries in this study had Jurkat cell RNA spiked in.

The sample holds many counts of this clonotype. This sequence joins TRBV20-1 and TRBJ2-3; D unclear. Trimming removed 2 bases at V and 0 bases at J, with 9 bases between. The germline gives CDR1 DFQATT, CDR2 SNEGSKA (reference sequence). CDR3 length equals 14 residues. The CDR3 reads CSARFLYSTDTQYF. The CDR3 DNA follows: TGCAGTGCTAGATTTCTCTACAGCACAGATACGCAGTATTTT.

Ten or more counts support this clonotype. The rearrangement uses TRBV7-9 and TRBJ1-1; possibly TRBD1 for D (5 bases). V shed 6 bases and J shed 7 bases, with 15 bases lying between them. The germline V gene encodes CDR1 SEHNR and CDR2 FQNEAQ (reference sequence). The CDR3 loop spans 13 amino acids. This CDR3 is CASRPPGGNEAFF. The CDR3 coding sequence is TGTGCCAGCAGACCCCCTGGGGGGAATGAAGCTTTCTTT.

This rearrangement joins TRBV4-3 to TRBJ2-2; unclear D gene. The V end was cut by 1 base, the J end by 7 bases, with 7 bases between. This CDR3 has 13 amino acids. Germline CDR1 LGHNA, CDR2 YSLEER. CDR3 sequence (DNA): TGCGCCAGCAGCCAAGTGGGTAACGGGGAGCTGTTTTTT. The encoded protein is CASSQVGNGELFF.

This clonotype has just a few counts. V usage is TRBV6-2 or TRBV6-3 and J usage is TRBJ2-2, with D possibly TRBD2 on 6 matching bases. V was trimmed by 7 bases and J by 2 bases, leaving 14 bases between them. Germline CDR1 is MNHEY and CDR2 is SVGEGT. CDR3 length equals 15 residues. This chain's CDR3 is CASTDGGGNTGELFF. The CDR3, as DNA: TGTGCCAGCACCGACGGGGGTGGTAACACCGGGGAGCTGTTTTTT.

In its sample, this clonotype was seen a few times. The chain joins TRBV4-2 to TRBJ2-1, with TRBD2 matching over 8 bases. There are 15 residues in the CDR3. Germline lookup yields CDR1 LGHNA and CDR2 YNFKEQ. The junction had 9 bases not matched to a gene; V was cut back by 2 bases and J by 9 bases. This chain's CDR3 is CASSQRAGAVGEQFF. CDR3 DNA sequence: TGTGCCAGCAGCCAACGAGCGGGAGCGGTTGGTGAGCAGTTCTTC.

This clonotype was counted ten times or more. V usage is TRBV6-5 and J usage is TRBJ2-7, with 9 bases fitting TRBD1. With V trimmed by 5 bases and J by 2 bases, 13 bases remained unmatched. The CDR3 consists of 17 residues. Germline CDR1 reads MNHEY; CDR2 reads SVGAGI. Written as DNA, the CDR3 is TGTGCCAGCAGTAACTACTTTGACAGGGGGATCGCCTACGAGCAGTACTTC. It yields the protein CASSNYFDRGIAYEQYF.

In this sample, this clonotype turned up many times. The CDR3 region is CSVDGGLNEQFF. The CDR3, as DNA: TGCAGCGTTGACGGCGGTTTAAATGAGCAGTTCTTC. The chain recombines TRBV29-1 with TRBJ2-1; the D is unclear. V shed 3 bases and J shed 7 bases, with 10 bases lying between them. CDR3 length equals 12 residues. Germline CDR1 and CDR2: SQVTM and ANQGSEA.

This rearrangement joins TRBV6-2 or TRBV6-3 to TRBJ2-2; D may be TRBD1 (5 bases). CDR3 length equals 17 residues. CDR1 is MNHEY and CDR2 is SVGEGT in the germline V gene. The V end was cut by 2 bases, the J end by 2 bases, with 15 bases between. CDR3 sequence (DNA): TGTGCCAGCAGTTACCCAGGCCAGGGTTACAACACCGGGGAGCTGTTTTTT. Its protein product is CASSYPGQGYNTGELFF.

This clonotype was recorded at least ten times. The CDR3 reads CASSQDAWLGSSYEQYF. The CDR3 coding sequence is TGTGCCAGCAGCCAAGATGCTTGGTTGGGGAGCTCCTACGAGCAGTACTTC. The rearrangement uses TRBV3-1 and TRBJ2-7; perhaps TRBD2 as D (5 bases). Germline values: CDR1 LGHDT, CDR2 YNNKEL (reference sequence). Trimming stripped 0 bases from V and 0 bases from J, with 15 bases between. The CDR3 extends over 17 amino acids.

This clonotype was seen at least ten times. J is TRBJ2-2 and V is TRBV2; a possible D gene is TRBD1 (5 bases). CDR1 is SNHLY, CDR2 FYNNEI, per germline. The CDR3 covers 15 residues. V was pared by 2 bases and J by 0 bases, with 7 bases between. CDR3 in amino acids: CASSERGANTGELFF. The CDR3 DNA follows: TGTGCCAGCAGTGAAAGGGGCGCGAACACCGGGGAGCTGTTTTTT.

This clonotype has ten or more counts. The chain is built from TRBV28 and TRBJ1-3; D not certain. The length of the CDR3 is 17 residues. Germline CDR1 is MDHEN and CDR2 is SYDVKM. V was trimmed by 2 bases and J by 1 base, leaving 15 bases between them. CDR3 region: CASSLGLRPSSGNTIYF. CDR3 DNA sequence: TGTGCCAGCAGTTTAGGACTGAGACCGAGTTCTGGAAACACCATATATTTT.

This clonotype was seen many times. This chain uses TRBV29-1 with TRBJ2-2, with a possible D match to TRBD2 (6 bases). CDR3 length equals 14 residues. Deletions cut 2 bases from V and 5 bases from J, with 12 bases between. Per the germline V gene, CDR1 is SQVTM and CDR2 is ANQGSEA. The CDR3 loop reads CSVESGGGTGELFF. The CDR3 DNA is TGCAGCGTTGAATCCGGGGGTGGGACCGGGGAGCTGTTTTTT.

This clonotype was seen ten or more times. The genes are TRBV6-1 and TRBJ1-1; D uncertain. Trimming removed 2 bases from V and 3 bases from J, with 22 bases in between. The germline V gene encodes CDR1 MNHNS and CDR2 SASEGT. The CDR3 is made up of 18 amino acids. Written as DNA, the CDR3 is TGTGCCAGCAGTGAATTTTGGGAGGGATTTGGTGAGGACACTGAAGCTTTCTTT. As protein: CASSEFWEGFGEDTEAFF.

This clonotype was recorded at least ten times. J is TRBJ2-7 and V is TRBV11-2; D not certain. Germline V gene lookup returns CDR1 SGHAT and CDR2 FQNNGV. This CDR3 has 15 residues. V lost 5 bases and J lost 4, with 18 bases in between. Written as DNA, the CDR3 is TGTGCCAGCAGCATTCTGGCCGTGGTCCGATACGAGCAGTACTTC. It specifies CASSILAVVRYEQYF.

This clonotype has a count of ten or more. The gene calls are TRBV4-3 and TRBJ2-3; 10 bases are shared with TRBD1. Looked up from germline, CDR1 is LGHNA and CDR2 is YSLEER. The ends lost 2 bases at V and 3 bases at J; junction bases unmatched: 5. The CDR3 totals 16 residues. The CDR3 is CASSQLGQGMTDTQYF. The CDR3 DNA reads TGCGCCAGCAGCCAATTGGGACAGGGGATGACAGATACGCAGTATTTT.

Regarding this clonotype: Since a much larger clone is just one base distant, this may be a read error. V gene TRBV5-4 combines with J gene TRBJ2-1, with a weak D call TRBD2 (6 bases). V shed 1 base and J shed 12 bases, with 14 bases lying between them. The CDR3 has 13 residues. Per the germline V gene, CDR1 is SGHNT and CDR2 is YYREEE (reference sequence). CDR3 amino acids: CASSLRESHGQFF. The CDR3 DNA reads TGTGCCAGCAGCTTGCGGGAGAGCCATGGGCAGTTCTTC.

The rearrangement joins TRBV18 to TRBJ1-5; TRBD1 agrees at 7 bases. J lost 0 bases, V lost 4 bases, and 3 bases had no gene match. CDR1 and CDR2 from the germline V gene are KGHSH and LQKENI. This CDR3 spans 15 amino acids. The CDR3 sequence: CASSHRGDSNQPQHF. CDR3 in DNA: TGTGCCAGCTCACACAGGGGAGATAGCAATCAGCCCCAGCATTTT.

This clonotype was seen more than once but under ten times. V usage is TRBV7-6 and J usage is TRBJ2-3, with D unresolved. The CDR3 covers 13 residues. Trimming removed 4 bases at V and 5 bases at J, with 10 bases between. Germline lookup yields CDR1 SGHVS and CDR2 FNYEAQ. The chain's CDR3 is CASSSYFKDTQYF. As DNA, the CDR3 is TGTGCCAGCAGCTCCTACTTTAAAGATACGCAGTATTTT.

With regard to this clonotype: A read error may be the cause here, since a much bigger clone is one base away. The chain employs TRBV7-9 and TRBJ2-3; TRBD2 matches at 8 bases. CDR1 is SEHNR, CDR2 FQNEAQ, per germline (reference sequence). The CDR3 length is 15 residues. V was pared by 5 bases and J by 6 bases, with 10 bases of the junction left unmatched. The CDR3 sequence: CASSRGLDGWDTQYF. For the CDR3, the DNA is TGTGCCAGCAGCCGGGGACTAGATGGGTGGGATACGCAGTATTTT.

This clonotype was seen many times. This chain uses TRBV2 with TRBJ2-7; maybe TRBD2 (5 bases). The CDR3 spans 13 residues. Germline CDR1 SNHLY, CDR2 FYNNEI. The germline V and J ends were trimmed by 5 bases and 2 bases, with 10 bases remaining between them. The DNA for the CDR3 is TGTGCCAGCAGTTGGACTCCAACCTACGAGCAGTACTTC. Translating gives CASSWTPTYEQYF.

This clonotype was picked up many times. This rearrangement joins TRBV4-1 to TRBJ2-7, with 11 positions matching TRBD2. The CDR3 has 15 residues. J was trimmed by 3 bases and V by 2 bases; bases with no gene match: 3. The germline V gene has CDR1 MGHRA and CDR2 YSYEKL. CDR3 sequence (DNA): TGCGCCAGCAGCCAATCGGGACTAGCGGACTACGAGCAGTACTTC. Translated, it gives CASSQSGLADYEQYF.

This clonotype was seen many times. The chain uses TRBV6-5 and TRBJ2-1; D may be TRBD1 (5 bases). CDR3 length equals 15 residues. Germline CDR1 and CDR2: MNHEY and SVGAGI. The V end was cut by 0 bases, the J end by 6 bases, with 12 bases between. CDR3 amino acids: CASSYSPRVSNEQFF. CDR3 in DNA: TGTGCCAGCAGTTACTCTCCCAGGGTTAGCAATGAGCAGTTCTTC.

As regards this clonotype: A much larger clone lies one base from this, so it may be a read error. The chain uses TRBV5-1 and TRBJ1-1, with TRBD1 as a possible D gene (6 bases). Per germline, CDR1 SGHRS and CDR2 YFSETQ. The CDR3 runs 14 residues. Here the CDR3 DNA reads TGCACCAGCAGCTTGGCCGGGGGCGGCACTGAAGCTTTCTTT. Amino acid sequence: CTSSLAGGGTEAFF.

The CDR3, as DNA: TGTGCCAGTACCCCGGGACAGGGAACCTACGAGCAGTACTTC. Residues: CASTPGQGTYEQYF. The V call is TRBV19, the J call TRBJ2-7; 9 bases align to TRBD1. This CDR3 comprises 14 residues. V shed 7 bases, J shed 2 bases, and the junction held 6 bases outside the gene matches. The V gene's germline CDR1 is LNHDA and CDR2 SQIVND (reference sequence). Full variable domain (remainder filled in from reference TRBV19 and TRBJ2-7): DGGITQSPKYLFRKEGQNVTLSCEQNLNHDAMYWYRQDPGQGLRLIYYSQIVNDFQKGDIAEGYSVSREKKESFPLTVTSAQKNPTAFYLCASTPGQGTYEQYFGPGTRLTVT.

This clonotype turned up a few times. The chain links TRBV11-2 to TRBJ2-7; TRBD1 matches 8 bases. CDR1 is SGHAT and CDR2 is FQNNGV in the germline V gene. The J segment lost 5 bases and the V segment lost 1 base, leaving 4 bases of the junction unmatched. This CDR3 is 14 amino acids long. The CDR3 sequence is CASSLGTGLHEQYF. CDR3 bases: TGTGCCAGCAGCTTAGGGACAGGGCTCCACGAGCAGTACTTC.

The chain joins TRBV28 to TRBJ1-5; D gene ambiguous. Germline V CDR1 and CDR2: MDHEN, SYDVKM. The V end lost 3 bases, the J end lost 6 bases, and 3 bases lay between the germline ends. The CDR3 length is 11 residues. The CDR3 nucleotides are TGTGCCAGCAGTTTCGGTCAGCCCCAGCATTTT. As protein: CASSFGQPQHF.